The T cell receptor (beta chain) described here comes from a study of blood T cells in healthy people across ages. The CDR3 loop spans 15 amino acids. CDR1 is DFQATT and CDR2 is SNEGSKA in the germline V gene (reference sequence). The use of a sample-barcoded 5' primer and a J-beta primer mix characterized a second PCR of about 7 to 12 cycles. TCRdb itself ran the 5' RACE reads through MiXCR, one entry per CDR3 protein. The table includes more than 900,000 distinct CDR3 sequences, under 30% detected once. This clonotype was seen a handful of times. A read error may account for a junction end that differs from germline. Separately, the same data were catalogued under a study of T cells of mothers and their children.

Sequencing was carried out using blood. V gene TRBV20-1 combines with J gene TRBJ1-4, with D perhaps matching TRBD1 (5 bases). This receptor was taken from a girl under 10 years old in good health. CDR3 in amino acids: CSARKAGPGNEKLVF. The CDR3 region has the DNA TGCAGTGCTAGGAAGGCGGGGCCGGGTAATGAAAAACTGGTTTTT.